These T cell receptor beta chains were read from a single sample in a study of beta chain features in type 1 diabetes. This table comes from immunoSEQ multiplex PCR, and its TCRdb copy is limited to in-frame clones, with some not included. The sample holds over 150,000 clones, 10% to 15% seen once. The sample was central memory CD4+ T cells from blood. These receptors were obtained from a young woman in good health. Each CDR3 is given with its conserved first and last residue. Fields, in order: J gene, D gene, V gene, clone size, CDR3 DNA, CDR3 protein. The D gene is left open where the match is weak. Some rows mark clone size as missing; the rest say once, few, many or name a class of expanded clone.

>TRBJ2-3|TRBD2|TRBV23-1|few
TGCGCCAGAAGGGTGGAGGGGCTAGCGGGAGGGCCGGCAAGCACAGATACGCAGTATTTT
CARRVEGLAGGPASTDTQYF
>TRBJ2-5|-|TRBV2|-
TGTGCCAGCGGGCAGCCCAGACAAGAGACCCAGTACTTC
CASGQPRQETQYF
>TRBJ2-1|TRBD1|TRBV9|few
TGTGCCAGCAGCCTAGCCGGGACAGGGGGTAACAATGAGCAGTTCTTC
CASSLAGTGGNNEQFF
>TRBJ2-7|-|TRBV7-2|-
TGTGCCAGCAGCTTTGCCCGAGGCGGGTACGAGCAGTACTTC
CASSFARGGYEQYF
>TRBJ2-5|-|TRBV9|-
TGTGCCAGCAGCGTATCGGTCCAAGAGACCCAGTACTTC
CASSVSVQETQYF
>TRBJ2-4|TRBD1|TRBV5-4|few
TGTGCCAGCAGTCCAGCGCCGGACAGGGGGCAGGTTCAGTACTTC
CASSPAPDRGQVQYF
>TRBJ2-7|TRBD1|TRBV11-3|few
TGTGCCAGCAGCTCCGTGCCCCGACAGGGAGCCTACGAGCAGTACTTC
CASSSVPRQGAYEQYF
>TRBJ2-3|TRBD2|TRBV29-1|-
TGCAGCGCGGGACTAGCGGGAACAGATACGCAGTATTTT
CSAGLAGTDTQYF
>TRBJ1-5|-|TRBV29-1|few
TGCAGCGTTGGGGCGACACATGATCAGCCCCAGCATTTT
CSVGATHDQPQHF
>TRBJ1-4|TRBD1|TRBV7-8|-
TGTGCCAGCAGCGCGCACAGGGGTACCCTGTTTTTT
CASSAHRGTLFF
>TRBJ2-6|TRBD1|TRBV5-1|-
TGCGCCAGCAGCCCGGGACAGGGATTCTCTGGGGCCAACGTCCTGACTTTC
CASSPGQGFSGANVLTF
>TRBJ2-7|TRBD2|TRBV7-9|-
TGTGCCAGCAGCGAACCCGGGACTAGCGTAGCCTACGAGCAGTACTTC
CASSEPGTSVAYEQYF
>TRBJ1-2|TRBD1|TRBV5-4|-
TGTGCCAGCAGCTGGCCGGGACAGGGGAGCTATGGCTACACCTTC
CASSWPGQGSYGYTF
>TRBJ2-1|TRBD2|TRBV29-1|-
TGCAGCGTTGAACCTCAACCCCTAGCGGCCTACAATGAGCAGTTCTTC
CSVEPQPLAAYNEQFF
>TRBJ2-7|TRBD2|TRBV10-3|-
TGTGCCATCAGCCCGACGGGGGGAGGAAAGGTCTACGAGCAGTACTTC
CAISPTGGGKVYEQYF
>TRBJ2-5|TRBD2|TRBV7-2|few
TGTGCCAGCAGCACCCTAGCGGGAGGGGTAAAGGAGACCCAGTACTTC
CASSTLAGGVKETQYF
>TRBJ2-7|TRBD2|TRBV18|-
TGTGCCAGCTCACCACAATCTACTAGCGAAGCCTACGAGCAGTACTTC
CASSPQSTSEAYEQYF
>TRBJ1-5|-|TRBV30|few
TGTGCCTGGAGTCTCAGGGGCCATCAGCCCCAGCATTTT
CAWSLRGHQPQHF
>TRBJ1-2|-|TRBV19|few
TGTGCCAGTAGACAGGGAGACTATGGCTACACCTTC
CASRQGDYGYTF
>TRBJ2-7|TRBD1|TRBV19|-
TGTGCCAGTAGTAAAGGGGGTCGTGACAGGGACGAGCAGTACTTC
CASSKGGRDRDEQYF
>TRBJ1-2|TRBD1|TRBV5-4|-
TGTGCCAGCAGCTTGGCCAGGGACAGCTCCCAATCCCACTATGGCTACACCTTC
CASSLARDSSQSHYGYTF
>TRBJ1-2|-|TRBV6-6|-
TGTGCCAGCAGTCCCGCAGGGAGGGGTGGCTACACCTTC
CASSPAGRGGYTF
>TRBJ1-1|TRBD1|TRBV30|few
TGTGCCTGTGACAGGGCTAACACTGAAGCTTTCTTT
CACDRANTEAFF
>TRBJ1-5|TRBD1|TRBV6-1|-
TGTGCCAGCAGAGGGACAGGGAATCAGCCCCAGCATTTT
CASRGTGNQPQHF
>TRBJ2-7|TRBD2|TRBV5-4|-
TGTGCCAGCAGCCCGGGACTAGCGGCGAACTACGAGCAGTACTTC
CASSPGLAANYEQYF
>TRBJ2-1|-|TRBV4-1|-
TGCGCCAGCAGCCAACCCCTCGTTTCGAGAGTAAATGAGCAGTTCTTC
CASSQPLVSRVNEQFF
>TRBJ2-2|-|TRBV7-3|-
TGTGCCAGCAGCCAAGGGGCGAGCCGGGAGCTGTTTTTT
CASSQGASRELFF
>TRBJ2-7|TRBD2|TRBV27|-
TGTGCCAGCAGACGACTAGCGGGGTCCTACGAGCAGTACTTC
CASRRLAGSYEQYF
>TRBJ1-5|TRBD1|TRBV19|-
TGTGCCAGTAGGATCGTTAACAGGGGAGGAAGCAATCAGCCCCAGCATTTT
CASRIVNRGGSNQPQHF
>TRBJ2-5|TRBD1|TRBV6-5|-
TGTGCCAGCAGTTACTCGGACAGGGCGGAGACCCAGTACTTC
CASSYSDRAETQYF
>TRBJ2-5|-|TRBV4-3|-
TGCGCCAGCAGCCCTCCACAGAGGTTAGCGTACGAGACCCAGTACTTC
CASSPPQRLAYETQYF
>TRBJ1-1|TRBD1|TRBV10-3|few
TGTGCCATCAGGGACAGGGGTCCCCCCATTGGCACTGAAGCTTTCTTT
CAIRDRGPPIGTEAFF
>TRBJ1-3|-|TRBV13|-
TGTGCCAGCAGAGGGGGTTACACCATATATTTT
CASRGGYTIYF
>TRBJ1-2|TRBD1|TRBV30|few
TGTGCCTGGACGTCCGGGACAGCAAACTATGGCTACACCTTC
CAWTSGTANYGYTF
>TRBJ2-1|TRBD2|TRBV7-2|few
TGTGCCAGCACCACCGTTCTTAGCGGGAGTATGAATGAGCAGTTCTTC
CASTTVLSGSMNEQFF
>TRBJ2-3|-|TRBV5-6|few
TGTGCCAGCAGGGTCTGGGGGGGCACAGATACGCAGTATTTT
CASRVWGGTDTQYF
>TRBJ2-4|TRBD1|TRBV9|few
TGTGCCAGCAGCGTAAGCGGACAGGGTGACATTCAGTACTTC
CASSVSGQGDIQYF
>TRBJ2-1|TRBD2|TRBV28|-
TGTGCCAGCTCGACCCGGGTCCTCGGGCTAGCGGGAGTACGGGGGCACAATGAGCAGTTCTTC
CASSTRVLGLAGVRGHNEQFF
>TRBJ2-5|TRBD2|TRBV5-4|-
TGTGCCAGCAGCTCCTGGGGAGGGGAGACCCAGTACTTC
CASSSWGGETQYF
>TRBJ2-7|TRBD2|TRBV29-1|-
TGCAGCGTTGAAGTCATGACTAGCACCTACGAGCAGTACTTC
CSVEVMTSTYEQYF
>TRBJ1-5|-|TRBV2|few
TGTGCCAGCAGGGGGGGATCGGTGAGCAATCAGCCCCAGCATTTT
CASRGGSVSNQPQHF
>TRBJ1-2|TRBD1|TRBV5-4|few
TGTGCCAGCAGCCCCGGGCCGGGACAGCAGTATGGCTACACCTTC
CASSPGPGQQYGYTF
>TRBJ2-5|-|TRBV7-6|few
TGTGCCAGCAGCTTGCCAGGGGCAGGGGAGACCCAGTACTTC
CASSLPGAGETQYF
>TRBJ1-1|TRBD1|TRBV30|-
TGTGCCTGGAGCCCGGACAGGGGGTCTTTCTTT
CAWSPDRGSFF
>TRBJ2-3|TRBD2|TRBV30|-
TGTGCCTGGGGGACTAGCGGGAGTAGGCTTACGCAGTATTTT
CAWGTSGSRLTQYF
>TRBJ2-1|TRBD2|TRBV6-1|few
TGTGCCAGCAAGAGGGTTACTAGCGGCCAGGGGGAGCAGTTCTTC
CASKRVTSGQGEQFF
>TRBJ2-7|-|TRBV11-2|few
TGTGCCAGCAACAGGGCCCCCCTTTACGAGCAGTACTTC
CASNRAPLYEQYF
>TRBJ2-6|-|TRBV29-1|few
TGCAGCGTCCTTACCATGGTGGGCCCTGGGGCCAACGTCCTGACTTTC
CSVLTMVGPGANVLTF